In this sample, the clone carrying this T cell receptor beta chain turned up once. This entry comes from a study of CD8 T cells in Susac syndrome. The junction had 3 bases not matched to a gene; V was cut back by 5 bases and J by 5 bases. CDR3 size: 14 residues. Germline V gene data show CDR1 as SEHNR and CDR2 as FQNEAQ (reference sequence). An input of roughly 0.5 to 1 ug of RNA was subjected to reverse transcription using random hexamers. TCRdb used MiXCR to reprocess the immunoSEQ multiplex PCR reads, holding one entry per CDR3 protein. The data contain some 160,000 distinct CDR3 sequences, approximately 95% of them seen just once; the ten biggest clones take up around 0.15%. Treatment-naive patients with stable or active relapsing-remitting disease were the multiple sclerosis controls.

What was sequenced was CD8+ T cells from PBMCs. The origin of this receptor is a human donor with multiple sclerosis. This chain uses TRBV7-9 with TRBJ1-5, with 10 bases fitting TRBD1. Written as DNA, the CDR3 is TGTGCCAGCAGCCCGGGACAGGGGCATCAGCCCCAGCATTTT. It encodes CASSPGQGHQPQHF.